The sample holds a few counts of the clone carrying this T cell receptor beta chain. Its antigen is undetermined. J was trimmed by 3 bases and V by 8 bases; bases with no gene match: 10. This CDR3 has 14 residues. The germline CDR1 and CDR2 sequences are DFQATT and SNEGSKA (reference sequence). The data were taken from a study of post-analysis software for immune sequencing data. Unique molecular identifiers were present in the TCR beta cDNA libraries. Researchers reported 400,000 to 550,000 cDNA molecules coming from approximately 1 to 10 million T cells. MiXCR, run by TCRdb on the PCR reads, gives a single entry per CDR3 protein. The data contain roughly 540,000 distinct CDR3 sequences, approximately 34% of them singletons. Study observations and caveats: Compared with controls, patients had more of about 5 TRBV segments, including TRBV5-6, TRBV5-1 and TRBV20-1.

This chain connects TRBV20-1 to TRBJ2-4; 7 bases are a match to TRBD1. The origin of this receptor is a girl under 18 with multiple sclerosis. The sequenced sample consisted of blood. The CDR3 bases are TGCAGTCCCCAGGGGGTTGGGGGCAAAAACATTCAGTACTTC. Its translation is CSPQGVGGKNIQYF.